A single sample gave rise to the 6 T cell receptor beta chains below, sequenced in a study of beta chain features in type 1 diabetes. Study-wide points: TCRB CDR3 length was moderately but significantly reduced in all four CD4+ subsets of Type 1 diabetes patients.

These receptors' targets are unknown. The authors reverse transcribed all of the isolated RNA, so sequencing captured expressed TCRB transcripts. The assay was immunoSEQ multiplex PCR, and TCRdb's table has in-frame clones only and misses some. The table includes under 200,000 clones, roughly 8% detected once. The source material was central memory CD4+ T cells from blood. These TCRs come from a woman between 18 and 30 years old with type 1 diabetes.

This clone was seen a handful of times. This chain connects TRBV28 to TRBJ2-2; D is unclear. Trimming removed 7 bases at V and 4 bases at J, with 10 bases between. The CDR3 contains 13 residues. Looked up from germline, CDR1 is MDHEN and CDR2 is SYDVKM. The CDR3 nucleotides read TGTGCCAGCATGGCAGGCAGCACCGGGGAGCTGTTTTTT. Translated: CASMAGSTGELFF.

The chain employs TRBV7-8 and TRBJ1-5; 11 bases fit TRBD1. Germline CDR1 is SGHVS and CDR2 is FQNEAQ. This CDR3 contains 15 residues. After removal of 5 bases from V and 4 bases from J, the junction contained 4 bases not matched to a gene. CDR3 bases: TGTGCCAGCAGCGTAGGGACAGGGGGAAATCAGCCCCAGCATTTT. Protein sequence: CASSVGTGGNQPQHF.

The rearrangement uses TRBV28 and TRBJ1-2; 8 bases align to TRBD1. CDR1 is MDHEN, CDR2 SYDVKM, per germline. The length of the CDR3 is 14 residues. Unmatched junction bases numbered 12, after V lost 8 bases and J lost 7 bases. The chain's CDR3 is CASRPEDRDSGYTF. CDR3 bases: TGTGCCAGCCGACCGGAGGACAGGGACTCTGGCTACACCTTC.

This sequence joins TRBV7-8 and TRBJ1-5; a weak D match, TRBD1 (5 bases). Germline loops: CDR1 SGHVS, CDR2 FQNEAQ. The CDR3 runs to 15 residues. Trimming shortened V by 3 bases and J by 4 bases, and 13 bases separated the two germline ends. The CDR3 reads CASSLAVGLNQPQHF. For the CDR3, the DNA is TGTGCCAGCAGCTTGGCGGTGGGACTTAATCAGCCCCAGCATTTT.

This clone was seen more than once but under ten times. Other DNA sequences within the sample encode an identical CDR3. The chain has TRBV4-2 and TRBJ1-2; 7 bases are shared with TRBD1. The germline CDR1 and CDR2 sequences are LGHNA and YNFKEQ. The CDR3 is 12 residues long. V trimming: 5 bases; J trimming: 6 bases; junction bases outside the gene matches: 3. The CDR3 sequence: CASSSQGDGYTF. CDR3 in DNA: TGTGCCAGCAGCTCCCAGGGGGATGGCTACACCTTC.

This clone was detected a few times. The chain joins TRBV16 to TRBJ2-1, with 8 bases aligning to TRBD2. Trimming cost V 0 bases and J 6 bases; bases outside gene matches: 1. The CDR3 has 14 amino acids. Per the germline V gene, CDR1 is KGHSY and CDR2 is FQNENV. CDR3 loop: CASSQSRGGNEQFF. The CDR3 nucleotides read TGTGCCAGCAGCCAATCACGGGGGGGCAATGAGCAGTTCTTC.